The rows below give T cell receptor beta chains drawn from one sample of a study of cytomegalovirus exposure and HLA in healthy donors. The assay was immunoSEQ multiplex PCR, and TCRdb's table has in-frame clones only and misses some. Here the sample spans more than 200,000 clones, roughly 80% being singletons. The sample taken for sequencing was PBMCs. Source of these receptors: a girl aged 10 to 17 in good health and CMV-seronegative. Each CDR3 is given with its conserved first and last residue. A D gene is named only where the DNA matches it firmly. The size field is filled for only some rows; it gives once, few, many or a size class.

D gene | J gene | V gene | clone size | CDR3 protein | CDR3 DNA
- | TRBJ1-1 | TRBV11-2 | - | CASSPDGGTEAFF | TGTGCCAGCAGCCCAGACGGGGGCACTGAAGCTTTCTTT
- | TRBJ1-5 | TRBV9 | - | CASSVGWEVGNQPQHF | TGTGCCAGCAGCGTAGGGTGGGAGGTGGGTAATCAGCCCCAGCATTTT
TRBD2 | TRBJ2-1 | TRBV5-8 | - | CASSSSGLAGELYNEQFF | TGTGCCAGCAGCTCTTCCGGACTAGCGGGGGAATTATACAATGAGCAGTTCTTC
- | TRBJ1-4 | TRBV28 | - | CASSPGEKLFF | TGTGCCAGCAGCCCCGGGGAAAAACTGTTTTTT
TRBD1 | TRBJ1-3 | TRBV7-2 | - | CASSPGTAGNTIYF | TGTGCCAGCAGCCCCGGGACAGCCGGAAACACCATATATTTT
TRBD1 | TRBJ1-1 | TRBV28 | - | CASSVPQGASDTEAFF | TGTGCCAGCAGTGTACCACAGGGGGCATCGGACACTGAAGCTTTCTTT
- | TRBJ2-7 | TRBV5-8 | - | CASSFSGGTDAQYF | TGTGCCAGCAGCTTTTCCGGTGGGACTGACGCGCAGTACTTC
- | TRBJ2-1 | TRBV30 | - | CAWSGLGRNEQFF | TGTGCCTGGAGTGGACTAGGGAGGAATGAGCAGTTCTTC
- | TRBJ1-5 | TRBV7-7 | - | CASSLVIRDRFNQPQHF | TGTGCCAGCAGCTTAGTTATCCGCGACAGATTCAATCAGCCCCAGCATTTT
- | TRBJ1-2 | TRBV19 | - | CASSIRGAVYGYTF | TGTGCCAGTAGTATTCGGGGGGCGGTCTATGGCTACACCTTC
TRBD1 | TRBJ2-7 | TRBV6-6 | - | CAIAGTDTYEQYF | TGTGCCATCGCCGGGACAGACACATACGAGCAGTACTTC
- | TRBJ1-5 | TRBV7-8 | - | CASSLERVNQPQHF | TGTGCCAGCAGCTTAGAACGGGTCAATCAGCCCCAGCATTTT
- | TRBJ2-5 | TRBV30 | - | CAWSRETQYF | TGTGCCTGGAGTCGGGAGACCCAGTACTTC
TRBD2 | TRBJ2-6 | TRBV2 | - | CASNLGTSGGRGANVLTF | TGTGCCAGCAATCTTGGGACTAGCGGGGGGAGAGGGGCCAACGTCCTGACTTTC
- | TRBJ2-5 | TRBV2 | - | CASRGPVRRETQYF | TGTGCCAGCAGGGGGCCCGTGCGCAGGGAGACCCAGTACTTC
- | TRBJ2-1 | TRBV29-1 | - | CSVDRGTLYNEQFF | TGCAGCGTTGACAGGGGAACCCTTTACAATGAGCAGTTCTTC
TRBD2 | TRBJ2-3 | TRBV4-1 | - | CASRKNPTSDGTDTQYF | TGCGCCAGCAGAAAAAACCCGACTAGCGACGGCACAGATACGCAGTATTTT
- | TRBJ2-1 | TRBV6-4 | once | CASSDSEALHEQFF | TGTGCCAGCAGTGACTCGGAGGCCCTACATGAGCAGTTCTTC
TRBD1 | TRBJ1-2 | TRBV5-1 | - | CASSGQTGGINYGYTF | TGCGCCAGCAGCGGTCAGACAGGGGGTATCAACTATGGCTACACCTTC
- | TRBJ1-1 | TRBV29-1 | - | CSVEYRVDTEAFF | TGCAGCGTTGAATATCGTGTAGACACTGAAGCTTTCTTT
TRBD2 | TRBJ2-7 | TRBV27 | - | CASSQREWSEQYF | TGTGCCAGCAGTCAGCGGGAGTGGTCCGAGCAGTACTTC
TRBD1 | TRBJ1-2 | TRBV19 | - | CASSYGTEYGYTF | TGTGCCAGTAGTTACGGGACAGAATATGGCTACACCTTC
- | TRBJ1-1 | TRBV2 | few | CATAGSSNTEAFF | TGTGCCACTGCGGGCAGTTCGAACACTGAAGCTTTCTTT
TRBD1 | TRBJ2-2 | TRBV7-9 | - | CAVITGGSAGELFF | TGTGCCGTTATTACAGGGGGAAGCGCCGGGGAGCTGTTTTTT
- | TRBJ1-5 | TRBV27 | - | CASSQAGPSNQPQHF | TGTGCCAGCTCCCAGGCTGGGCCGAGCAATCAGCCCCAGCATTTT
- | TRBJ2-2 | TRBV5-1 | - | CASSWLKGVNTGELFF | TGCGCCAGCAGCTGGTTGAAGGGGGTGAACACCGGGGAGCTGTTTTTT
TRBD1 | TRBJ1-2 | TRBV27 | - | CASATGTHYGYTF | TGTGCCAGTGCGACAGGGACTCACTATGGCTACACCTTC
TRBD1 | TRBJ1-2 | TRBV6-4 | once | CASSRSTGGNGYTF | TGTGCCAGCAGTCGGTCCACAGGGGGCAATGGCTACACCTTC
- | TRBJ2-5 | TRBV11-3 | - | CASSITSGQETQYF | TGTGCCAGCAGCATCACCTCGGGGCAAGAGACCCAGTACTTC
TRBD2 | TRBJ2-7 | TRBV5-1 | once | CASSLRAGGTYEQYF | TGCGCCAGCAGCTTGCGGGCGGGGGGGACATACGAGCAGTACTTC
TRBD2 | TRBJ2-1 | TRBV11-3 | - | CASSRTSGRALEQFF | TGTGCCAGCAGCCGGACTAGCGGGAGGGCCCTTGAGCAGTTCTTC
TRBD1 | TRBJ1-4 | TRBV6-5 | - | CASSYVRGPSDGKLFF | TGTGCCAGCAGTTACGTCAGGGGGCCGTCGGACGGAAAACTGTTTTTT
- | TRBJ2-7 | TRBV7-9 | - | CASSLKGSGLIEQYF | TGTGCCAGCAGCCTAAAGGGGTCTGGGTTGATCGAGCAGTACTTC
- | TRBJ2-5 | TRBV10-3 | - | CAIGEGQQAMETQYF | TGTGCCATCGGGGAGGGACAACAAGCCATGGAGACCCAGTACTTC
- | TRBJ1-5 | TRBV10-3 | - | CATKSDRNSNQPQHF | TGTGCCACCAAGTCGGACAGAAATAGCAATCAGCCCCAGCATTTT
TRBD1 | TRBJ2-7 | TRBV28 | once | CASSHRTGTGGHEQYF | TGTGCCAGCAGCCACCGCACCGGGACAGGGGGACACGAGCAGTACTTC
TRBD1 | TRBJ1-4 | TRBV18 | - | CASSRTGGAEEKLFF | TGTGCCAGCTCCCGCACAGGGGGCGCTGAGGAAAAACTGTTTTTT